The rows below give T cell receptor beta chains drawn from one sample of a study of T cells of healthy individuals. TCRdb called the 5' RACE reads again in MiXCR, with one record for every CDR3 protein. The table shows roughly 87,000 distinct CDR3 sequences, with 17% occurring only once. These receptors all come from a human donor in good health. Each CDR3 is given with its conserved first and last residue. D genes are given only for firm matches. Rows give clone size only sometimes, using once, few, many, or a class for an expanded clone.

d_gene: NA; v_gene: TRBV6-5; j_gene: TRBJ2-7; abundance: many; CDR3aa: CASTLLGTYEQYF; CDR3nt: TGTGCCAGCACTCTATTAGGGACCTACGAGCAGTACTTC
d_gene: TRBD2; v_gene: TRBV7-2; j_gene: TRBJ2-1; abundance: NA; CDR3aa: CASSASGISYNEQFF; CDR3nt: TGTGCCAGCAGCGCTAGCGGGATTTCCTACAATGAGCAGTTCTTC
d_gene: NA; v_gene: TRBV4-3; j_gene: TRBJ2-6; abundance: many; CDR3aa: CASSQDVLSGANVLTF; CDR3nt: TGCGCCAGCAGCCAAGATGTGCTGTCTGGGGCCAACGTCCTGACTTTC
d_gene: NA; v_gene: TRBV4-3; j_gene: TRBJ2-7; abundance: few; CDR3aa: CASSQDGATYEQYF; CDR3nt: TGCGCCAGCAGCCAAGACGGGGCAACCTACGAGCAGTACTTC
d_gene: NA; v_gene: TRBV7-7; j_gene: TRBJ2-7; abundance: many; CDR3aa: CASSLGRDPSYEQYF; CDR3nt: TGTGCTAGCAGCTTAGGCAGGGACCCCTCCTACGAGCAGTACTTC
d_gene: NA; v_gene: TRBV19; j_gene: TRBJ2-2; abundance: few; CDR3aa: CASTGNTGELFF; CDR3nt: TGTGCCAGTACAGGGAACACCGGGGAGCTGTTTTTT
d_gene: NA; v_gene: TRBV7-9; j_gene: TRBJ1-4; abundance: NA; CDR3aa: CASSSAWETDEKLFF; CDR3nt: TGTGCCAGCAGCTCGGCCTGGGAGACGGATGAAAAACTGTTTTTT
d_gene: TRBD2; v_gene: TRBV9; j_gene: TRBJ2-1; abundance: NA; CDR3aa: CASSEGLAVDNEQFF; CDR3nt: TGTGCCAGCAGCGAGGGACTAGCGGTCGACAATGAGCAGTTCTTC
d_gene: NA; v_gene: TRBV7-9; j_gene: TRBJ2-1; abundance: NA; CDR3aa: CASSRRGDEQFF; CDR3nt: TGTGCCAGCAGCCGTAGGGGAGATGAGCAGTTCTTC
d_gene: NA; v_gene: TRBV6-2/TRBV6-3; j_gene: TRBJ1-5; abundance: few; CDR3aa: CASSFKRDSNQPQHF; CDR3nt: TGTGCCAGCAGTTTTAAGAGGGACAGCAATCAGCCCCAGCATTTT
d_gene: NA; v_gene: TRBV11-2; j_gene: TRBJ2-1; abundance: NA; CDR3aa: CTSSRNEQFF; CDR3nt: TGTACCAGCAGCCGCAATGAGCAGTTCTTC
d_gene: NA; v_gene: TRBV6-1; j_gene: TRBJ1-5; abundance: NA; CDR3aa: CASRAGAQPQHF; CDR3nt: TGTGCCAGCAGGGCAGGGGCTCAGCCCCAGCATTTT
d_gene: TRBD2; v_gene: TRBV2; j_gene: TRBJ2-3; abundance: NA; CDR3aa: CASSGRLAASTDTQYF; CDR3nt: TGTGCCAGCAGTGGCAGGCTAGCGGCTAGCACAGATACGCAGTATTTT
d_gene: NA; v_gene: TRBV4-3; j_gene: TRBJ2-7; abundance: many; CDR3aa: CASSQATGEYEQYF; CDR3nt: TGCGCCAGCAGCCAAGCGACAGGAGAATACGAGCAGTACTTC
d_gene: NA; v_gene: TRBV7-6; j_gene: TRBJ2-5; abundance: few; CDR3aa: CASSLAIAKETQYF; CDR3nt: TGTGCCAGCAGCTTAGCGATAGCGAAAGAGACCCAGTACTTC
d_gene: TRBD2; v_gene: TRBV5-8; j_gene: TRBJ2-5; abundance: many; CDR3aa: CASSLGIAGLQETQYF; CDR3nt: TGTGCCAGCAGCTTGGGGATAGCGGGTCTCCAAGAGACCCAGTACTTC
d_gene: TRBD1; v_gene: TRBV27; j_gene: TRBJ1-6; abundance: many; CDR3aa: CASSLDRGLYSPLHF; CDR3nt: TGTGCCAGCAGCCTTGACAGGGGCCTATATTCACCCCTCCACTTT
d_gene: NA; v_gene: TRBV18; j_gene: TRBJ1-6; abundance: NA; CDR3aa: CASSHSRGSTPLHF; CDR3nt: TGTGCCAGCTCGCACAGCAGAGGTTCGACACCCCTCCACTTT
d_gene: TRBD1; v_gene: TRBV7-2; j_gene: TRBJ1-1; abundance: few; CDR3aa: CASSPGTGVMNTEAFF; CDR3nt: TGTGCCAGCAGCCCTGGGACAGGGGTGATGAACACTGAAGCTTTCTTT
d_gene: NA; v_gene: TRBV7-2; j_gene: TRBJ2-1; abundance: NA; CDR3aa: CASSLSHNEQFF; CDR3nt: TGTGCCAGCAGCTTATCACACAATGAGCAGTTCTTC
d_gene: TRBD1; v_gene: TRBV4-1; j_gene: TRBJ2-7; abundance: few; CDR3aa: CASSHADRDEQYF; CDR3nt: TGCGCCAGCAGCCATGCAGACAGGGACGAGCAGTACTTC
d_gene: NA; v_gene: TRBV28; j_gene: TRBJ1-5; abundance: many; CDR3aa: CASSLGGGNQPQHF; CDR3nt: TGTGCCAGCAGTTTGGGCGGGGGCAATCAGCCCCAGCATTTT
d_gene: NA; v_gene: TRBV2; j_gene: TRBJ2-5; abundance: once; CDR3aa: CASSAARAQETQYF; CDR3nt: TGTGCCAGCAGTGCGGCAAGGGCCCAAGAGACCCAGTACTTC
d_gene: NA; v_gene: TRBV4-1; j_gene: TRBJ2-7; abundance: NA; CDR3aa: CASSPGTAAYEQYF; CDR3nt: TGCGCCAGCAGCCCGGGGACCGCCGCCTACGAGCAGTACTTC
d_gene: NA; v_gene: TRBV29-1; j_gene: TRBJ1-2; abundance: few; CDR3aa: CSVERAGGIYGYTF; CDR3nt: TGCAGCGTTGAAAGGGCCGGGGGGATCTATGGCTACACCTTC
d_gene: NA; v_gene: TRBV10-3; j_gene: TRBJ1-6; abundance: NA; CDR3aa: CAISESTENSPLHF; CDR3nt: TGTGCCATCAGTGAGTCGACGGAAAATTCACCCCTCCACTTT
d_gene: TRBD2; v_gene: TRBV20-1; j_gene: TRBJ2-2; abundance: few; CDR3aa: CSASRRSGGQFLGELFF; CDR3nt: TGCAGTGCTAGTCGTAGGAGCGGGGGGCAATTTCTCGGGGAGCTGTTTTTT
d_gene: TRBD1; v_gene: TRBV7-2; j_gene: TRBJ1-1; abundance: NA; CDR3aa: CASSPKTGGYTEAFF; CDR3nt: TGTGCCAGCAGCCCCAAGACAGGGGGATATACTGAAGCTTTCTTT
d_gene: TRBD2; v_gene: TRBV2; j_gene: TRBJ2-3; abundance: few; CDR3aa: CASSALAGVDTQYF; CDR3nt: TGTGCCAGCAGTGCCCTAGCGGGGGTGGATACGCAGTATTTT
d_gene: TRBD2; v_gene: TRBV25-1; j_gene: TRBJ2-3; abundance: many; CDR3aa: CASSPTEGGTSGATDTQYF; CDR3nt: TGTGCCAGCAGTCCAACCGAGGGTGGGACTAGCGGGGCCACAGATACGCAGTATTTT
d_gene: TRBD2; v_gene: TRBV7-2; j_gene: TRBJ2-2; abundance: NA; CDR3aa: CASSVSGTHTGELFF; CDR3nt: TGTGCCAGCAGCGTTAGCGGGACTCACACCGGGGAGCTGTTTTTT
d_gene: NA; v_gene: TRBV19; j_gene: TRBJ1-2; abundance: many; CDR3aa: CASKTGNYGYTF; CDR3nt: TGTGCCAGCAAAACAGGGAACTATGGCTACACCTTC
d_gene: TRBD2; v_gene: TRBV7-7; j_gene: TRBJ2-3; abundance: many; CDR3aa: CASSPDPTSGGFTDTQYF; CDR3nt: TGTGCCAGCAGCCCCGACCCGACTAGCGGGGGTTTCACAGATACGCAGTATTTT
d_gene: TRBD1; v_gene: TRBV7-8; j_gene: TRBJ2-2; abundance: NA; CDR3aa: CASSSTRTGFDTGELFF; CDR3nt: TGTGCCAGCAGCTCAACGCGGACAGGGTTTGACACCGGGGAGCTGTTTTTT
d_gene: TRBD1; v_gene: TRBV29-1; j_gene: TRBJ1-1; abundance: few; CDR3aa: CSVVDRGNMNTEAFF; CDR3nt: TGCAGCGTTGTCGACAGGGGGAATATGAACACTGAAGCTTTCTTT
d_gene: NA; v_gene: TRBV14; j_gene: TRBJ1-1; abundance: NA; CDR3aa: CASSQASRNTEAFF; CDR3nt: TGTGCCAGCAGCCAAGCTAGCAGGAACACTGAAGCTTTCTTT
d_gene: TRBD2; v_gene: TRBV6-2/TRBV6-3; j_gene: TRBJ2-7; abundance: NA; CDR3aa: CASSLGSAGDEQYF; CDR3nt: TGTGCCAGCAGCCTTGGGTCAGCGGGAGACGAGCAGTACTTC
d_gene: TRBD2; v_gene: TRBV19; j_gene: TRBJ2-5; abundance: NA; CDR3aa: CASSELAGAQETQYF; CDR3nt: TGTGCCAGTAGTGAACTAGCGGGGGCCCAAGAGACCCAGTACTTC
d_gene: NA; v_gene: TRBV29-1; j_gene: TRBJ1-1; abundance: few; CDR3aa: CSVDPSSGHTEAFF; CDR3nt: TGCAGCGTTGACCCCTCCTCGGGCCACACTGAAGCTTTCTTT
d_gene: NA; v_gene: TRBV12-3/TRBV12-4; j_gene: TRBJ1-2; abundance: many; CDR3aa: CASSWGGAGYGYTF; CDR3nt: TGTGCCAGCAGTTGGGGGGGCGCCGGTTATGGCTACACCTTC